A single sample gave rise to the 15 T cell receptor beta chains below, sequenced in a study of metastatic and nonmetastatic thyroid tumors. TCRdb re-analyzed the PCR reads through MiXCR. The repertoire holds some 20,000 clones, with 12% as singletons. Among the patients, none had received any treatment before thyroid surgery. The source material was blood. All receptors come from a male donor with papillary thyroid cancer or a benign thyroid nodule (not recorded which). Some clones in this sample may be carry-over from other donors' samples.

This chain links TRBV6-1 with TRBJ2-1, with D unresolved. Looked up from germline, CDR1 is MNHNS and CDR2 is SASEGT. The CDR3 contains 14 residues. V lost 3 bases, J lost 5 bases, and 11 bases lay in between. In DNA form, the CDR3 reads TGTGCCAGCAGTGAGAACAGTTGGAACAATGAGCAGTTCTTC. This codes for CASSENSWNNEQFF.

This clone was detected a few times. V is TRBV2 and J is TRBJ2-3; the D is unclear. Germline V gene sequence: CDR1 SNHLY, CDR2 FYNNEI. This CDR3 has 14 residues. The V gene lost 7 bases and the J gene lost 2 bases, with 13 bases spanning the gap. CDR3 bases: TGTGCCAGCATTCCGGACGGATACACAGATACGCAGTATTTT. Protein product: CASIPDGYTDTQYF.

By its share, this clone is medium-sized. The genes are TRBV28 and TRBJ2-1, with a possible D match to TRBD2 (6 bases). The CDR3 totals 14 residues. Germline-derived CDR1 and CDR2 are MDHEN and SYDVKM. V was shortened by 3 bases and J by 10 bases, with 16 bases between the two germline ends. Here the CDR3 DNA reads TGTGCCAGCAGTTTCTACCCGCGGGCGGGGGAGCAGTTCTTC. Translating gives CASSFYPRAGEQFF.

This clone was seen only a few times. The V and J genes are TRBV10-2 and TRBJ1-2; D may be TRBD1 (5 bases). Trimming took 4 bases from V and 6 from J, leaving 15 bases between them. Germline-derived CDR1 and CDR2 are WSHSY and SAAADI. The CDR3 is made up of 14 amino acids. The CDR3 DNA is TGCGCCAGCAGTGTTCTAGGGGTCTCTGATGGCTACACCTTC. This codes for CASSVLGVSDGYTF.

V usage is TRBV6-1 and J usage is TRBJ2-5; 11 bases are shared with TRBD2. With 5 bases clipped from V and 1 base from J, the junction kept 6 bases outside the gene matches. The CDR3 is made up of 16 amino acids. CDR1 and CDR2 from the germline V gene are MNHNS and SASEGT. The DNA of the CDR3 is TGTGCCAGCAGTCGAACTAGCGGGAGTACCCAAGAGACCCAGTACTTC. It translates to CASSRTSGSTQETQYF.

This clone was counted at least ten times. V is TRBV5-4 and J is TRBJ1-6; a weak D match, TRBD1 (5 bases). The CDR3 runs to 13 residues. Trimming took off 4 bases at V and 10 bases at J, with 12 bases between the two ends. From germline, CDR1 is SGHNT and CDR2 YYREEE (reference sequence). The CDR3 loop is CASSRDSNSPLHF. The CDR3 DNA sequence: TGTGCCAGCAGCCGTGACAGTAACTCACCCCTCCACTTT.

At least ten counts were recorded for this clone. This chain joins TRBV5-4 and TRBJ1-4, with TRBD1 as a possible D gene (5 bases). Per the germline V gene, CDR1 is SGHNT and CDR2 is YYREEE (reference sequence). With 2 bases removed from V and 5 bases from J, the gap between germline ends came to 10 bases. The CDR3 loop spans 14 amino acids. CDR3 region: CASSLWGENEKLFF. CDR3 in DNA: TGTGCCAGCAGCTTATGGGGGGAAAATGAAAAACTGTTTTTT.

The sample holds many counts of this clone. This sample also contains other DNA sequences that code for the same CDR3. V gene TRBV2 combines with J gene TRBJ2-7, with D possibly being TRBD1 (8 bases). The length of the CDR3 is 15 residues. The ends were cut back, 7 bases at V and 0 bases at J, with 16 bases in the middle. Germline lookup yields CDR1 SNHLY and CDR2 FYNNEI. In DNA form, the CDR3 reads TGTGCCAGCACCCCACAGGGGGGGTACTCCTACGAGCAGTACTTC. The encoded protein is CASTPQGGYSYEQYF.

This clone was detected a few times. This chain joins TRBV12-3 or TRBV12-4 and TRBJ2-1; D perhaps matches TRBD2 (6 bases). The CDR3 contains 15 residues. The germline V and J ends were trimmed by 1 base and 4 bases, with 11 bases remaining between them. CDR3 in DNA: TGTGCCAGCAGTTTAGGGAGTGGGACTTACAATGAGCAGTTCTTC. Amino acid sequence: CASSLGSGTYNEQFF.

This clone has ten or more counts. This chain links TRBV20-1 with TRBJ2-7; TRBD2 might be the D (5 bases). The CDR3 is 12 amino acids. V shed 2 bases and J shed 3 bases, with 8 bases lying between them. The germline gives CDR1 DFQATT, CDR2 SNEGSKA (reference sequence). The CDR3 sequence: CSARSRDYEQYF. CDR3 DNA sequence: TGCAGTGCTAGATCACGGGACTACGAGCAGTACTTC.

In this sample, this clone turned up a few times. This rearrangement joins TRBV6-2 or TRBV6-3 to TRBJ2-1, with D maybe TRBD2 (5 bases). Germline CDR1 and CDR2: MNHEY and SVGEGT. CDR3 length: 14 amino acids. V shed 6 bases and J shed 6 bases, with 15 bases lying between them. As DNA, the CDR3 is TGTGCCAGCAGCCAATACGGACTTTCCAATGAGCAGTTCTTC. This codes for CASSQYGLSNEQFF.

This clone has at least ten counts. The V gene is TRBV6-1, the J gene TRBJ1-1; no clear D. This CDR3 is built from 14 residues. V was trimmed by 5 bases and J by 0 bases, leaving 10 bases between them. The germline V gene has CDR1 MNHNS and CDR2 SASEGT. This chain's CDR3 is CASSLGRLNTEAFF. The DNA of the CDR3 is TGTGCCAGCAGTCTAGGACGGTTGAACACTGAAGCTTTCTTT.

This clone turned up a few times. The rearrangement joins TRBV6-1 to TRBJ1-6; weak D call: TRBD1 (5 bases). Germline V CDR1 and CDR2: MNHNS, SASEGT. Trimming shortened V by 3 bases and J by 7 bases, and 7 bases separated the two germline ends. The length of the CDR3 is 13 residues. CDR3 protein: CASSDRGNSPLHF. CDR3 DNA sequence: TGTGCCAGCAGTGATCGGGGGAATTCACCCCTCCACTTT.

At least ten counts were recorded for this clone. This chain uses TRBV3-1 with TRBJ1-4; 9 bases match TRBD1. V trimming: 0 bases; J trimming: 10 bases; junction bases outside the gene matches: 6. This CDR3 is 15 amino acids long. Germline V lookup: CDR1 LGHDT, CDR2 YNNKEL (reference sequence). The CDR3 DNA reads as TGTGCCAGCAGCCAAGAGTCACAGGGGGCTGGAAAACTGTTTTTT. This gives the protein CASSQESQGAGKLFF.

This clone was counted a few times. The chain has TRBV30 and TRBJ2-7; D unclear. The CDR3 covers 12 residues. The V gene lost 1 base and the J gene lost 4 bases, with 8 bases spanning the gap. Germline CDR1 reads GTSNPN; CDR2 reads SVGIG (reference sequence). The CDR3 region has the DNA TGTGCCTGGAGTGGACCGGCTTACGAGCAGTACTTC. Protein sequence: CAWSGPAYEQYF. Looking up the rest from reference TRBV30 and TRBJ2-7 gives the full variable domain: SQTIHQWPATLVQPVGSPLSLECTVEGTSNPNLYWYRQAAGRGLQLLFYSVGIGQISSEVPQNLSASRPQDRQFILSSKKLLLSDSGFYLCAWSGPAYEQYFGPGTRLTVT.